Presented here are 21 T cell receptor beta chains from one specimen sequenced in a study of shared clonotypes between healthy human individuals. Sequenced by immunoSEQ multiplex PCR; TCRdb stores in-frame clones only, minus some. The sample carries fewer than 400,000 clones, about 74% recorded once. The source material was memory CD4+ T cells sorted from blood. Indicated subset: CD45RA-negative fraction. These receptors were obtained from a man aged 25-45 years in good health.

This chain joins TRBV27 and TRBJ2-7; the D gene is possibly TRBD2 (5 bases). The V gene's germline CDR1 is MNHEY and CDR2 SMNVEV (reference sequence). Trimming removed 5 bases from V and 3 bases from J, with 26 bases in between. CDR3 length equals 18 residues. CDR3 in amino acids: CASSIDRGTPVPFYEQYF. In DNA form, the CDR3 reads TGTGCCAGCAGTATAGACCGGGGTACCCCCGTACCTTTCTACGAGCAGTACTTC.

This clone was seen a few times. The chain combines TRBV20-1 with TRBJ2-5; D not certain. The CDR3 runs 11 residues. Trimming cost V 0 bases and J 5 bases, with 4 bases left between them. Germline V gene data show CDR1 as DFQATT and CDR2 as SNEGSKA (reference sequence). The CDR3 loop is CSARETETQYF. For the CDR3, the DNA is TGCAGTGCTAGAGAAACGGAGACCCAGTACTTC.

The rearrangement joins TRBV30 to TRBJ2-5, with 7 bases identical to TRBD2. Germline values: CDR1 GTSNPN, CDR2 SVGIG (reference sequence). The CDR3 sequence is 14 residues long. Trimming at V came to 4 bases and at J to 4 bases, leaving 9 bases not matched to a gene. The CDR3 DNA sequence: TGTGCCTGGAACCGTGGGAGGGATGGAGAGACCCAGTACTTC. Translated: CAWNRGRDGETQYF. Full variable domain (missing parts from reference TRBV30 and TRBJ2-5): SQTIHQWPATLVQPVGSPLSLECTVEGTSNPNLYWYRQAAGRGLQLLFYSVGIGQISSEVPQNLSASRPQDRQFILSSKKLLLSDSGFYLCAWNRGRDGETQYFGPGTRLLVL.

The chain is built from TRBV30 and TRBJ2-1; D is tentatively TRBD1 or TRBD2 (5 bases each). Deletions cut 0 bases from V and 9 bases from J, with 18 bases between. Germline V CDR1 and CDR2: GTSNPN, SVGIG (reference sequence). This CDR3 contains 15 residues. In nucleotides, the CDR3 is TGTGCCTGGAGTGTATTTGGGGACGGGCGTTTTGAGCAGTTCTTC. This codes for CAWSVFGDGRFEQFF.

The rearrangement uses TRBV27 and TRBJ1-1; possibly TRBD1 for D (6 bases). The V end was cut by 8 bases, the J end by 1 base, with 14 bases between. The germline gives CDR1 MNHEY, CDR2 SMNVEV (reference sequence). The CDR3 loop spans 14 amino acids. Here the CDR3 reads CASGHTGRNTEAFF. The CDR3 region has the DNA TGTGCCAGCGGTCATACAGGGAGGAACACTGAAGCTTTCTTT.

This chain joins TRBV10-3 and TRBJ2-7; perhaps D is TRBD1 or TRBD2 (5 bases each). The length of the CDR3 is 14 residues. Germline CDR1 and CDR2: ENHRY and SYGVKD. With 3 bases removed from V and 3 bases from J, the gap between germline ends came to 12 bases. The chain's CDR3 is CAISDLGPNYEQYF. The CDR3, as DNA: TGTGCCATCAGTGATTTGGGACCGAACTACGAGCAGTACTTC.

The chain couples TRBV7-2 to TRBJ2-5, with no clear D. This CDR3 comprises 12 residues. Germline CDR1 and CDR2: SGHTA and FQGNSA. The ends were cut back, 5 bases at V and 6 bases at J, with 10 bases in the middle. The CDR3 spells CASSPNLKTQYF. The CDR3 nucleotides are TGTGCCAGCAGCCCTAACTTGAAGACCCAGTACTTC.

This rearrangement joins TRBV7-9 to TRBJ2-7, with D unclear. The germline V and J ends were trimmed by 1 base and 4 bases, with 14 bases remaining between them. The CDR3 totals 15 residues. Germline V gives CDR1 SEHNR, CDR2 FQNEAQ (reference sequence). In DNA form, the CDR3 reads TGTGCCAGCAGCTTAGTTGGAGCATCCTTTTACGAGCAGTACTTC. It is translated as CASSLVGASFYEQYF.

The rearrangement joins TRBV5-4 to TRBJ1-3; 10 nucleotides align to TRBD1. J gave up 2 bases and V 3 bases, and 2 bases lay outside the gene matches. Germline V lookup: CDR1 SGHNT, CDR2 YYREEE (reference sequence). The CDR3 runs to 15 residues. The CDR3 DNA reads as TGTGCCAGCAGCTCGACAGGGGGCGCTGGAAACACCATATATTTT. It is translated as CASSSTGGAGNTIYF.

The rearrangement uses TRBV27 and TRBJ2-3; TRBD1 matches at 11 bases. Trimming removed 10 bases from V and 0 bases from J; junction bases left unmatched: 6. Germline V gene data show CDR1 as MNHEY and CDR2 as SMNVEV (reference sequence). The CDR3 is 15 residues long. CDR3 coding DNA: TGTGCCACCAGGACAGGGGGCTCAAGCACAGATACGCAGTATTTT. Translation: CATRTGGSSTDTQYF.

The V gene is TRBV10-3, the J gene TRBJ2-1; TRBD2 matches at 8 bases. CDR1 is ENHRY, CDR2 SYGVKD, per germline. This CDR3 spans 18 amino acids. Unmatched junction bases numbered 19, after V lost 7 bases and J lost 5 bases. In nucleotides, the CDR3 is TGTGCCATCAAACGTAGTAGCGGGGTACAGATCCAACACAATGAGCAGTTCTTC. Its translation: CAIKRSSGVQIQHNEQFF.

The chain joins TRBV27 to TRBJ1-3, with unresolved D. V lost 3 bases and J lost 3, with 12 bases in between. The CDR3 spans 15 residues. The germline V gene encodes CDR1 MNHEY and CDR2 SMNVEV (reference sequence). The CDR3 here is CASSFSGPDGNTIYF. In nucleotides, the CDR3 is TGTGCCAGCAGTTTTTCTGGGCCAGATGGAAACACCATATATTTT.

This chain joins TRBV5-1 and TRBJ2-3; no firm D call. Looked up from germline, CDR1 is SGHRS and CDR2 is YFSETQ. With 2 bases removed from V and 4 bases from J, the gap between germline ends came to 2 bases. CDR3 length: 11 residues. CDR3 sequence: CASSFADTQYF. The CDR3 nucleotides read TGCGCCAGCAGCTTCGCAGATACGCAGTATTTT.

This sequence joins TRBV28 and TRBJ2-7; tentatively, D is TRBD1 or TRBD2 (6 bases each). The germline CDR1 and CDR2 sequences are MDHEN and SYDVKM. V lost 7 bases to trimming and J lost 4 bases, with 17 bases between them. The CDR3 is 14 amino acids. CDR3 DNA sequence: TGTGCCAGCACCTTAACGGGGGCGCTTTACGAGCAGTACTTC. Translated, it gives CASTLTGALYEQYF.

This chain joins TRBV19 and TRBJ2-7; 13 bases are shared with TRBD2. Germline assignment: CDR1 LNHDA and CDR2 SQIVND (reference sequence). The junction had 5 bases not matched to a gene; V was cut back by 3 bases and J by 6 bases. The CDR3 consists of 15 residues. CDR3 region: CASSIRTSGSGEQYF. DNA of the CDR3: TGTGCCAGTAGTATTAGGACTAGCGGGAGTGGCGAGCAGTACTTC.

The rearrangement links TRBV2 to TRBJ1-2; D remains ambiguous. The CDR3 has 16 residues. CDR1 is SNHLY, CDR2 FYNNEI, per germline. The V end lost 9 bases, the J end lost 2 bases, and 22 bases lay between the germline ends. CDR3 coding DNA: TGTGCCAGTTTCGGAGGTTCTGTTTACCGGAACTATGGCTACACCTTC. Encoded protein: CASFGGSVYRNYGYTF.

The gene calls are TRBV7-3 and TRBJ2-6, with D possibly TRBD1 on 5 matching bases. Germline CDR1 SGHTA, CDR2 FQGTGA. The CDR3 spans 13 residues. Trimming removed 5 bases at V and 4 bases at J, with 6 bases between. CDR3 sequence (DNA): TGTGCCAGCAGCCGGACAGGGGCCAACGTCCTGACTTTC. Amino acid sequence: CASSRTGANVLTF. The variable domain in full, with the rest retrieved from reference TRBV7-3 and TRBJ2-6, is GAGVSQTPSNKVTEKGKYVELRCDPISGHTALYWYRQSLGQGPEFLIYFQGTGAADDSGLPNDRFFAVRPEGSVSTLKIQRTERGDSAVYLCASSRTGANVLTFGAGSRLTVL.

The CDR3 sequence is CASSRPMGPEAFF. CDR3 in DNA: TGTGCCAGCAGCAGGCCCATGGGTCCTGAAGCTTTCTTT. V usage is TRBV5-6 and J usage is TRBJ1-1; D is ambiguous. V was pared by 4 bases and J by 6 bases, with 13 bases between. In germline, CDR1 is SGHDT, CDR2 YYEEEE. The CDR3 runs 13 residues.

A few counts support this clone. Other DNA variants within this sample encode the same CDR3. The V call is TRBV18, the J call TRBJ2-7, with TRBD1 identical over 10 bases. This CDR3 comprises 14 residues. Trimming took 6 bases from V and 3 from J; bases not matched to a gene: 5. Germline-derived CDR1 and CDR2 are KGHSH and LQKENI. The DNA of the CDR3 is TGTGCCAGCTCCCCCGGGACAGGGGACTACGAGCAGTACTTC. Its protein product is CASSPGTGDYEQYF.

The V and J genes are TRBV10-1 and TRBJ2-1; 11 bases map to TRBD1. The junction had 4 bases not matched to a gene; V was cut back by 5 bases and J by 1 base. The CDR3 loop spans 16 amino acids. Germline loops: CDR1 WNHNN, CDR2 SYGVQD (reference sequence). The CDR3 here is CASSPGTGGSYNEQFF. Written as DNA, the CDR3 is TGCGCCAGCAGTCCCGGGACAGGGGGTTCCTACAATGAGCAGTTCTTC.

J is TRBJ1-1 and V is TRBV5-1, with 7 positions matching TRBD1. The CDR3 totals 15 residues. The V and J ends lost 0 bases and 0 bases, in that order; junction bases with no gene match: 2. Germline assignment: CDR1 SGHRS and CDR2 YFSETQ. The CDR3 region has the DNA TGCGCCAGCAGCTTGGTGACAGGGATGAACACTGAAGCTTTCTTT. Translation: CASSLVTGMNTEAFF.